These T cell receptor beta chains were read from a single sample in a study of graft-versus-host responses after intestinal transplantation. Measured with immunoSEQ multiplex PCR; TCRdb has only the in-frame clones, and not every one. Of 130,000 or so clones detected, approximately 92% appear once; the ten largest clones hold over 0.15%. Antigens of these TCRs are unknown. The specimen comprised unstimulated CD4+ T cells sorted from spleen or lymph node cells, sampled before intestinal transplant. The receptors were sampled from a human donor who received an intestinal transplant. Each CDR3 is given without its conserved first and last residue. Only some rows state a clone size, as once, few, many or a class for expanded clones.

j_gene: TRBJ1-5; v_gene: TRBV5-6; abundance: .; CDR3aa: ASSLGDREGGPQH
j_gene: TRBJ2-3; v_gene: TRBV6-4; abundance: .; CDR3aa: ASSEQAGGYRDTQY
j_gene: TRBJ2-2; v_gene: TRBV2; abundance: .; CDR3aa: ASSPPLNTGELF
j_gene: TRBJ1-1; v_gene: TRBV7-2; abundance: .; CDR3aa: ASSLGRGGAAF
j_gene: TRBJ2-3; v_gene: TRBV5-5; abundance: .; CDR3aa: ASSLDPTGGIRVDTQY
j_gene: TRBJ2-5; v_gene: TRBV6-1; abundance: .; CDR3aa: ASHRGREETQY
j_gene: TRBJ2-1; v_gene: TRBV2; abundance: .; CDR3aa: ASSILAGRDEQF
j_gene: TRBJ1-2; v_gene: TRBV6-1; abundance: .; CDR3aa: ASSGQGPYGYT
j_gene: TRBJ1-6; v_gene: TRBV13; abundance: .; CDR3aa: ASSLRFGTGDYNSPLH
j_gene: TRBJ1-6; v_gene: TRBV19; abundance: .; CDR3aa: ASSIFGTPARNSPLH
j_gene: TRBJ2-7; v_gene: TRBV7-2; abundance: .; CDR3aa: ASSSRLLLSSYEQY
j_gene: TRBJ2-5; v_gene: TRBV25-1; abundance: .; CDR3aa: ASTFWETQY
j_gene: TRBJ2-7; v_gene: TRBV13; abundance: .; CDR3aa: ASSLDRKVHYEQY
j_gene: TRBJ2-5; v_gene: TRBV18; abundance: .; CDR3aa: ASSPPLAEEETQY
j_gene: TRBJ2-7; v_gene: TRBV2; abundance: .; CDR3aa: ASSGWGSYEQY
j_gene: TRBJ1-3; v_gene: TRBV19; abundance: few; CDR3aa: ASKDRVSGNTIY
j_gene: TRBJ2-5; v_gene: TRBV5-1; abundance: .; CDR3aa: ASSLVSGGSETQY
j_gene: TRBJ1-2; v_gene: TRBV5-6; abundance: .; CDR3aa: ASSLAGTGIGYT
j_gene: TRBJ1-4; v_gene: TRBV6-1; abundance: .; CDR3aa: ASRGQGPGKKLF
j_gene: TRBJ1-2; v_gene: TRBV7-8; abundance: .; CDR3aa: ASSVVQGKNYGYT
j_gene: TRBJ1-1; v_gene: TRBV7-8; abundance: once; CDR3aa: ASSSRSWAGDRNTEAF
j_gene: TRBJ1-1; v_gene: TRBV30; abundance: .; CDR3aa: AGQLEAF
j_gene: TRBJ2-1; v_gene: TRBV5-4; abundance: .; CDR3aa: ASGADRHNEQF
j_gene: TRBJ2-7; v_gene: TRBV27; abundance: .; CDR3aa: ASHPSGAGTYEQY
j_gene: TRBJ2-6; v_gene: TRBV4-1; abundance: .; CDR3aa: ASSPSWEGAGANVLT
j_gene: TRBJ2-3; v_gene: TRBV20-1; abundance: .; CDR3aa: SALRGPTQY
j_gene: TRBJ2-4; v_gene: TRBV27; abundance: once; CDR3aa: ASSSRVSNIQY
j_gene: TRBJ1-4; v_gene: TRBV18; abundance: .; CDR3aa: ASSPQGAQAETNEKLF
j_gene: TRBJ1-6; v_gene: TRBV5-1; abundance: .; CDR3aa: ASSYSGQPNSPLH
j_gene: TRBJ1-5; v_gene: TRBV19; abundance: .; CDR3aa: ASSIGWDQPQH
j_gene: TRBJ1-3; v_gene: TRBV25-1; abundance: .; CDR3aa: ASSDRWRNTIY
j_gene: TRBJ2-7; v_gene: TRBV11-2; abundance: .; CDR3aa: ASSLVFSGEQY
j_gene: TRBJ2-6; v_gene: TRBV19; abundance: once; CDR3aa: ASSMSGLSGANVLT
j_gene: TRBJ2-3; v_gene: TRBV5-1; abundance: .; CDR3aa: ASSSTGGPPSHTQY
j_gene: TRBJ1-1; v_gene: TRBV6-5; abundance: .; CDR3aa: ASSYTKGVTEAF
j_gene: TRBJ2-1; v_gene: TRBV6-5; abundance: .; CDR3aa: ASSSAGLAVYNEQF
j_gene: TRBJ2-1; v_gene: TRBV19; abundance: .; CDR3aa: ASSRGEGASGWNEQF
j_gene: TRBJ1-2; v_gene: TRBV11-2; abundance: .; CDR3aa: ASSQTGLGYT
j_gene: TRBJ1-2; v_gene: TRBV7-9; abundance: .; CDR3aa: ASSLVETPTLAGYT
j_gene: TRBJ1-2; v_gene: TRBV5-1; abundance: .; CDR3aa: ASRDNRGQDT
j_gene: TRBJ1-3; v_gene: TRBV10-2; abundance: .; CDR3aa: ASSESTGSGNTIY
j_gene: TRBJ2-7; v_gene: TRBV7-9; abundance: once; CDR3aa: ASSLRGGPVEQY
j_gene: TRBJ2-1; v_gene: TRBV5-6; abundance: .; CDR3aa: ASSPGDQGTEQF
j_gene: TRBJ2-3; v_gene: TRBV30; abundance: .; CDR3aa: AWRRTGSTDTQY
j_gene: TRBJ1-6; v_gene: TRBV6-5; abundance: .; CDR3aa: ASSQTPKASSPLH